Listed here are 2 T cell receptor beta chains from one sample, sequenced in a study of shared clonotypes between healthy human individuals. Assay: immunoSEQ multiplex PCR; the TCRdb copy retains only in-frame clones and omits some. The sample contains some 350,000 clones, roughly 70% of which appear only once. The sample was memory CD4+ T cells sorted from blood. Subset described: CD45RA-negative fraction. Receptor source: a man aged 25 to 40 in good health.

V gene TRBV18 combines with J gene TRBJ2-5; 7 bases align to TRBD1. J lost 1 base, V lost 6 bases, and 2 bases had no gene match. This CDR3 contains 13 residues. Germline lookup yields CDR1 KGHSH and CDR2 LQKENI. For the CDR3, the DNA is TGTGCCAGCTCCGGGACAGCCCAAGAGACCCAGTACTTC. Translating it yields CASSGTAQETQYF.

The chain has TRBV30 and TRBJ2-6; a possible D gene is TRBD2 (8 bases). This CDR3 comprises 17 residues. Trimming pared 5 bases from V and 1 base from J, leaving 18 bases between. The germline V gene has CDR1 GTSNPN and CDR2 SVGIG (reference sequence). The CDR3 DNA reads TGTGCCTGGCGACGACAGGGACTAGTGTCTGGGGCCAACGTCCTGACTTTC. As protein: CAWRRQGLVSGANVLTF.